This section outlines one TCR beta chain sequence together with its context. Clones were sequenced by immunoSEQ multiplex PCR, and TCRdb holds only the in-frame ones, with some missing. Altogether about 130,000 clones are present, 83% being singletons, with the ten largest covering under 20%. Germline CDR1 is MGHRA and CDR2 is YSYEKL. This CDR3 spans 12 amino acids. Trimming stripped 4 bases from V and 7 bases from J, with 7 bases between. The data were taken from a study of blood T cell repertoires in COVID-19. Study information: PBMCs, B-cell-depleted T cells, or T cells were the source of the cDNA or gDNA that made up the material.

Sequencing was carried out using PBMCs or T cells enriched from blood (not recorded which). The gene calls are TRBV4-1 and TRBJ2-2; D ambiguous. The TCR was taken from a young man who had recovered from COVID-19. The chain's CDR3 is CASSPRIGELFF. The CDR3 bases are TGCGCCAGCAGCCCGAGAATCGGGGAGCTGTTTTTT.